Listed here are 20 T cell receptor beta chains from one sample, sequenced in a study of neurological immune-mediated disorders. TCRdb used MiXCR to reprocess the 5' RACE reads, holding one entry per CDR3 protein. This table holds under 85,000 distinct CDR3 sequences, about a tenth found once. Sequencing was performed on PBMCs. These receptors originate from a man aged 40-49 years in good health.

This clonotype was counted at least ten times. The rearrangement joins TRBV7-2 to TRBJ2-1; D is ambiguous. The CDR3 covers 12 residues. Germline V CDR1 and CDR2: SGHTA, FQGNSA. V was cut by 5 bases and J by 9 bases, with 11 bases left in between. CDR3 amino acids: CASSLGPFEQFF. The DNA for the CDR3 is TGTGCCAGCAGCCTGGGCCCGTTTGAGCAGTTCTTC.

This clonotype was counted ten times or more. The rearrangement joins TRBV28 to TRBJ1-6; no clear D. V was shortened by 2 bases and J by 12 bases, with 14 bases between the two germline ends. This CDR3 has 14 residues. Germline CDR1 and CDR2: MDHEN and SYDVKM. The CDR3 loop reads CASSLNPQLLPLHF. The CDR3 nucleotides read TGTGCCAGCAGTTTAAATCCACAGCTTTTACCCCTCCACTTT.

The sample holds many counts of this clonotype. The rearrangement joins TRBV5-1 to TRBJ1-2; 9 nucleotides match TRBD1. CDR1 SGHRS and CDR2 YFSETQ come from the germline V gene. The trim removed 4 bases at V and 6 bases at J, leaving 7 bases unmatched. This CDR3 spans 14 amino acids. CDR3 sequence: CASSPGTGRDGYTF. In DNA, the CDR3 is TGCGCCAGCAGCCCGGGGACAGGGAGGGATGGCTACACCTTC.

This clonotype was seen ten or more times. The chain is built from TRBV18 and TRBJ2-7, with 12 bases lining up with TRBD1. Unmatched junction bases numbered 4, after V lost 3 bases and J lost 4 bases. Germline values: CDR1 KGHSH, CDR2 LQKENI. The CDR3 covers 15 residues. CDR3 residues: CASSPLGQGAYEQYF. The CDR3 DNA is TGTGCCAGCTCACCTTTGGGACAGGGGGCTTACGAGCAGTACTTC. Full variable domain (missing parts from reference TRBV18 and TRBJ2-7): NAGVMQNPRHLVRRRGQEARLRCSPMKGHSHVYWYRQLPEEGLKFMVYLQKENIIDESGMPKERFSAEFPKEGPSILRIQQVVRGDSAAYFCASSPLGQGAYEQYFGPGTRLTVT.

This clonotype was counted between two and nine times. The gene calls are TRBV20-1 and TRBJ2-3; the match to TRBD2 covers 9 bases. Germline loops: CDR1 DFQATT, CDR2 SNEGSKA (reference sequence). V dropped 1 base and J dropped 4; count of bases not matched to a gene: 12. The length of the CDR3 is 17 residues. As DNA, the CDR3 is TGCAGTGCTAGAGTCCTTCGCGGGGGGGTAGGCGCAGATACGCAGTATTTT. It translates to CSARVLRGGVGADTQYF.

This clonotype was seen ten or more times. The CDR3 region has the DNA TGCGCCAGCAGCTTGGAAGGCTCTACGACCTACGAGCAGTACTTC. Translating gives CASSLEGSTTYEQYF. The genes are TRBV5-1 and TRBJ2-7; D gene uncertain. The CDR3 sequence is 15 residues long. V lost 0 bases, J lost 2 bases, and 12 bases lay in between. From germline, CDR1 is SGHRS and CDR2 YFSETQ.

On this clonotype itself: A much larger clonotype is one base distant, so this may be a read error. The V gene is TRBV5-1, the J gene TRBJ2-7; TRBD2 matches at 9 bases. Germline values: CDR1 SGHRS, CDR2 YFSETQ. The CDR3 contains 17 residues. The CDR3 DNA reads TGCACCAGCAGCCCCTTGCTAGGGAAAGCGGGAGGACACGAGCAGTACTTC. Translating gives CTSSPLLGKAGGHEQYF.

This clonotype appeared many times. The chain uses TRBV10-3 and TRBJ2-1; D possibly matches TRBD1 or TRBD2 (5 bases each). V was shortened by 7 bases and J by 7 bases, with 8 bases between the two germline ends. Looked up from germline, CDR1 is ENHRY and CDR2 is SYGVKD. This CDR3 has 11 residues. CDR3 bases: TGTGCCATCACGAGGGGAAATGAGCAGTTCTTC. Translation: CAITRGNEQFF.

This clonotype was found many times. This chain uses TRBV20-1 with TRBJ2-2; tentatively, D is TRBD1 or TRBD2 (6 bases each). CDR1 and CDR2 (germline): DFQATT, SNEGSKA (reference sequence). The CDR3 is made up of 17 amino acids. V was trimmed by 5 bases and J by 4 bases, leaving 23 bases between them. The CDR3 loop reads CSARIDRGGPGTGELFF. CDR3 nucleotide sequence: TGCAGTGCTCGGATCGACCGAGGGGGGCCGGGCACCGGGGAGCTGTTTTTT.

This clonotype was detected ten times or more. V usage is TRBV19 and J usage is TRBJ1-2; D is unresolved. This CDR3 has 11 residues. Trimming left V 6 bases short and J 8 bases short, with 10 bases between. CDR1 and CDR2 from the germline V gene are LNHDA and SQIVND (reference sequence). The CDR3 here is CASSREAGYTF. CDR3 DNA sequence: TGTGCCAGTAGCCGGGAGGCAGGCTACACCTTC.

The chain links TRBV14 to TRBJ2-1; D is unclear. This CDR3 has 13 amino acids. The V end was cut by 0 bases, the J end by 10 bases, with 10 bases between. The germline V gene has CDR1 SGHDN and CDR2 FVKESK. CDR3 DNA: TGTGCCAGCAGCCAAGATAGCAGGAGAGAGCAGTTCTTC. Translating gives CASSQDSRREQFF.

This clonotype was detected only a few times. The CDR3 is CASSFEGRETQYF. The DNA of the CDR3 is TGTGCCAGCAGTTTTGAGGGAAGAGAGACCCAGTACTTC. The chain is built from TRBV12-3 or TRBV12-4 and TRBJ2-5, with D tentatively TRBD2 (5 bases). Trimming stripped 3 bases from V and 4 bases from J, with 9 bases between. This CDR3 is 13 amino acids long.

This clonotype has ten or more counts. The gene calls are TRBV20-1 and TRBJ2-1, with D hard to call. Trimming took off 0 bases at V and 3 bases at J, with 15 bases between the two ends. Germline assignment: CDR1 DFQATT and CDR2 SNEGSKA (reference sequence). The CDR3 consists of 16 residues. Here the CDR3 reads CSARDLATGFYNEQFF. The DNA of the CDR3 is TGCAGTGCTAGAGATCTCGCGACGGGCTTCTACAATGAGCAGTTCTTC.

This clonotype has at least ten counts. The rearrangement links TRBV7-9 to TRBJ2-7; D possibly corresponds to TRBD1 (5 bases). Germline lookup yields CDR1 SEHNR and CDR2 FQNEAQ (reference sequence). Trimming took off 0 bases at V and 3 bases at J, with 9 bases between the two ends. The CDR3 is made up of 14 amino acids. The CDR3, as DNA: TGTGCCAGCAGCTTAGCAGGGGTCGACTACGAGCAGTACTTC. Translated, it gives CASSLAGVDYEQYF.

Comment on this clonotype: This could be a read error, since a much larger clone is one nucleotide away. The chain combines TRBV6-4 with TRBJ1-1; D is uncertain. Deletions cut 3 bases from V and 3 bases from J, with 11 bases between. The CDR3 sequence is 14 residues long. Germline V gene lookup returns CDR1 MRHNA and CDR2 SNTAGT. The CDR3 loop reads CASSERVWDTEAFF. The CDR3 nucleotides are TGTGCCAGCAGTGAAAGGGTATGGGACACTGAAGCTTTCTTT.

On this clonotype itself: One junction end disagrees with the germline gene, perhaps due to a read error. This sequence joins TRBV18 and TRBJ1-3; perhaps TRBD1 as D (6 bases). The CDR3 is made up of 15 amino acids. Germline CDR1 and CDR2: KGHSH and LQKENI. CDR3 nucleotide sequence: TGTGCCACCGCCCCGGGACATGGCTCTGGAATCACCATATATTTT. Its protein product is CATAPGHGSGITIYF.

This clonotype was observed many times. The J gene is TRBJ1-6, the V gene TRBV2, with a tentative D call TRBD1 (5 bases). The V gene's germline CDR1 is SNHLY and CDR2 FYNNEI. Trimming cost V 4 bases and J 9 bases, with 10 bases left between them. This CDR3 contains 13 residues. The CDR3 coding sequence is TGTGCCAGCAGTGTAGGGGAAGGTTCACCCCTCCACTTT. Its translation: CASSVGEGSPLHF.

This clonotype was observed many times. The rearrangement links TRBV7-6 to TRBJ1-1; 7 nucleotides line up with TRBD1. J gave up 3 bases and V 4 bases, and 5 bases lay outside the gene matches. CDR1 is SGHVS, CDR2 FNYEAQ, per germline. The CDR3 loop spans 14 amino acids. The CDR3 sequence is CASSSDREHTEAFF. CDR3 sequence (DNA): TGTGCCAGCAGCTCCGACAGGGAGCACACTGAAGCTTTCTTT.

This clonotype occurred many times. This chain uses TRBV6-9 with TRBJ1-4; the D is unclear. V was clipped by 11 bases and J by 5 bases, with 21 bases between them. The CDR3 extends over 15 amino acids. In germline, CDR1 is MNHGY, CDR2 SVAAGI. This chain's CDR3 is CAAMGRATKNEKLFF. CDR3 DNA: TGTGCCGCGATGGGTCGGGCGACTAAAAATGAAAAACTGTTTTTT.

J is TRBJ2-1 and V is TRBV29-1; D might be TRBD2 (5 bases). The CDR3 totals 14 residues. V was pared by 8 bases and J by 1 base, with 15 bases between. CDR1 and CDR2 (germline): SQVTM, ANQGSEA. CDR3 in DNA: TGCAGCTGGAGGTGGTGGGGATCCTACAATGAGCAGTTCTTC. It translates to CSWRWWGSYNEQFF.